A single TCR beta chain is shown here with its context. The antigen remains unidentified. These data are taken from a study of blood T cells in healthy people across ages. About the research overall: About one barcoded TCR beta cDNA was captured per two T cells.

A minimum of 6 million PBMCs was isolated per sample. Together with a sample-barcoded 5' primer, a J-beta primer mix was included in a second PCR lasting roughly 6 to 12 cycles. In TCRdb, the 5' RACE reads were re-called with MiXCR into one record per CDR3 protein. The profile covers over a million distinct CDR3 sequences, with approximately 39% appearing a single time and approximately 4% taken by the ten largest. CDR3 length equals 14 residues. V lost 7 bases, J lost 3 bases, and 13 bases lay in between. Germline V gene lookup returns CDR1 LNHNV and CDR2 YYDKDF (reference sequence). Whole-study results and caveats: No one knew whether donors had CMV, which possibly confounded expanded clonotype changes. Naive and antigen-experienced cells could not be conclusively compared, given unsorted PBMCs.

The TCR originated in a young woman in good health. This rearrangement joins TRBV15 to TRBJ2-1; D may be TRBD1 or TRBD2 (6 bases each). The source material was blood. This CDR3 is CATKDGGVYNEQFF. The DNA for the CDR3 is TGTGCCACCAAGGACGGGGGCGTCTACAATGAGCAGTTCTTC.